The T cell receptor (beta chain) described here comes from a study of cytomegalovirus exposure and HLA in healthy donors. Overall study: Earlier, 100 million to 130 million unique TCR beta sequences were recovered from about 170 million T cells by an analysis.

The CDR3 loop spans 13 amino acids. J lost 8 bases, V lost 2 bases, and 5 bases had no gene match. The germline V gene encodes CDR1 SGHAT and CDR2 FQNNGV. Researchers ran the PCR with 60 Vbeta and 13 Jbeta primers. TCRdb keeps only in-frame clones here, not all; method: immunoSEQ multiplex PCR. The data hold some 130,000 clones, with approximately 83% observed a single time. This chain joins TRBV11-2 and TRBJ1-2; 7 bases line up with TRBD1. The TCR originated in a man in his forties in good health and CMV-seronegative. Sequencing input: PBMCs. This CDR3 reads CASSLTGAAGYTF. Written as DNA, the CDR3 is TGTGCCAGCAGCTTAACAGGGGCTGCGGGCTACACCTTC.